What follows describes a single T cell receptor beta chain. The CDR3 sequence is 15 residues long. From germline, CDR1 is MGHRA and CDR2 YSYEKL. V shed 3 bases and J 6 bases; nucleotides not matched to a gene: 8. This sample was included in a study of blood T cell repertoires in COVID-19. Study context: Whether acute or convalescent, the COVID-19 samples came from the United States, Italy and Spain.

In terms of age and location, participants ranged from roughly 18 to 95 years and lived in about 25 US areas. Libraries were prepared by immunoSEQ multiplex PCR; TCRdb keeps only in-frame clonotypes and omits some of them. Of around 470,000 clones listed, about 90% are singletons. Sequences were obtained from PBMCs or T cells enriched from blood (not recorded which). This chain uses TRBV4-1 with TRBJ1-2; 9 bases are shared with TRBD1. This clonotype was obtained from a man between 18 and 35 years old who had recovered from COVID-19. The CDR3 is CASSQNYRDRDGYTF. CDR3 DNA: TGCGCCAGCAGCCAGAACTACCGGGACAGGGATGGCTACACCTTC.